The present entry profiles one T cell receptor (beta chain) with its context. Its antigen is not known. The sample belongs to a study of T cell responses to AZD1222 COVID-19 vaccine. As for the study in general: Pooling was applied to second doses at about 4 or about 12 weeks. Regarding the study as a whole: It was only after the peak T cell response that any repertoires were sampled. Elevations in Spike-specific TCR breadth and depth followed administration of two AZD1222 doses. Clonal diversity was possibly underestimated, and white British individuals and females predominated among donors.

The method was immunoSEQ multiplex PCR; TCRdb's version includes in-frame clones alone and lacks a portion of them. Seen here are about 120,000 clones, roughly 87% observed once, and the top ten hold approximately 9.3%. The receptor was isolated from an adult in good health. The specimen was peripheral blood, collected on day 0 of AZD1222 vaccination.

DNA for the CDR3: TGTGCCAGCAGCTCGCCCGGCTGGGGACAGGGTGTCTACGAGCAGTACTTC. This sequence encodes CASSSPGWGQGVYEQYF. The chain recombines TRBV5-6 with TRBJ2-7; TRBD1 aligns across 9 bases. The CDR3 runs 17 residues. V trimming: 3 bases; J trimming: 3 bases; junction bases outside the gene matches: 13. CDR1 and CDR2 from the germline V gene are SGHDT and YYEEEE.